These 8 T cell receptor beta chains came from one sample sequenced in a study of cytomegalovirus exposure and HLA in healthy donors listed by TCRdb under 2017. Library preparation employed the immunoSEQ multiplex PCR assay. For the multiplex PCR, a mixture combining 60 forward primers for TCR Vbeta segments and 13 reverse primers for TCR Jbeta segments was used. TCRdb took over this immuneACCESS table, retaining in-frame rearrangements with V and J assigned. Such tables are incomplete; in checked studies, under half of the missing clones stem from an unresolved V gene, and the remainder is unexplained. The sample profile shows about 120,000 clones; approximately 69% of them were found once. Around 4% of the sample is in the top ten clones. Specimen: PBMCs. These receptors were taken from a man aged 35-49 years in good health and CMV-seropositive.

There are a few counts of this clone. The V and J genes are TRBV7-3 and TRBJ2-7; weak D call: TRBD2 (6 bases). Germline V gene data show CDR1 as SGHTA and CDR2 as FQGTGA. The CDR3 contains 15 residues. Trimming took 5 bases from V and 1 from J, leaving 15 bases between them. The CDR3: CASSPLPGVSYEQYF. As DNA, the CDR3 is TGTGCCAGCAGCCCTCTTCCGGGGGTGTCCTACGAGCAGTACTTC.

The rearrangement links TRBV29-1 to TRBJ1-1, with a tentative D call TRBD1 (6 bases). Germline V gene data show CDR1 as SQVTM and CDR2 as ANQGSEA. This CDR3 spans 14 amino acids. V gave up 7 bases and J gave up 3 bases, with 18 bases separating them. Here the CDR3 DNA reads TGCAGCGCTCCAGGGGTCGGGGGGGACACTGAAGCTTTCTTT. It specifies CSAPGVGGDTEAFF.

This clone was counted between two and nine times. The chain couples TRBV9 to TRBJ1-2, with 7 bases aligning to TRBD1. Germline CDR1 and CDR2: SGDLS and YYNGEE. The CDR3 is 13 amino acids. Germline trimming cut 3 bases from V and 8 bases from J; bases unmatched to any gene: 7. The CDR3 sequence: CASSDRGFKGYTF. The CDR3 coding sequence is TGTGCCAGCAGCGACAGGGGATTCAAGGGCTACACCTTC.

Only a few counts were recorded for this clone. CDR3 amino acids: CASSYSSWTDTQYF. For the CDR3, the DNA is TGCGCCAGCAGCTACTCCTCTTGGACAGATACGCAGTATTTT. This chain joins TRBV5-1 and TRBJ2-3, with D uncertain. Trimming removed 3 bases at V and 3 bases at J, with 11 bases between. This CDR3 has 14 residues. Germline CDR1 is SGHRS and CDR2 is YFSETQ.

This chain links TRBV28 with TRBJ2-7; a weak D match, TRBD2 (6 bases). The CDR3 spans 15 residues. Per germline, CDR1 MDHEN and CDR2 SYDVKM. Trimming cost V 10 bases and J 5 bases, with 24 bases left between them. CDR3 DNA sequence: TGTGCCATCTCCCCAGCGTCCGGGAGAGTGAACGAGCAGTACTTC. Its protein product is CAISPASGRVNEQYF.

The chain combines TRBV7-9 with TRBJ2-7, with TRBD1 matching 9 bases. V gave up 6 bases and J gave up 3 bases; unmatched junction bases: 9. In germline, CDR1 is SEHNR, CDR2 FQNEAQ (reference sequence). This CDR3 has 15 amino acids. The CDR3 bases are TGTGCCAGCAGTGATGATACGGGACAGGGCTACGAGCAGTACTTC. Amino acid sequence: CASSDDTGQGYEQYF. The whole variable domain, filled in from reference TRBV7-9 and TRBJ2-7, reads DTGVSQNPRHKITKRGQNVTFRCDPISEHNRLYWYRQTLGQGPEFLTYFQNEAQLEKSRLLSDRFSAERPKGSFSTLEIQRTEQGDSAMYLCASSDDTGQGYEQYFGPGTRLTVT.

This clone turned up a few times. This chain links TRBV5-8 with TRBJ2-2; D is unclear. V was shortened by 3 bases and J by 3 bases, with 3 bases between the two germline ends. Germline V gene lookup returns CDR1 SGHTS and CDR2 YDEGEE. The CDR3 totals 12 residues. The CDR3 sequence: CASSSYTGELFF. DNA for the CDR3: TGTGCCAGCAGCTCTTACACCGGGGAGCTGTTTTTT.

The rearrangement uses TRBV7-2 and TRBJ2-3, with D possibly TRBD2 on 6 matching bases. The germline V gene has CDR1 SGHTA and CDR2 FQGNSA. The CDR3 runs to 15 residues. V gave up 4 bases and J gave up 1 base, with 12 bases separating them. CDR3: CASSSGTGGTDTQYF. The CDR3 DNA reads TGTGCCAGCAGCTCGGGGACTGGTGGCACAGATACGCAGTATTTT.